This T cell receptor beta chain was documented in a study of OX40 agonist ivuxolimab in advanced cancers. Study in general: Treatment of patients was with ivuxolimab, an agonistic anti-OX40 (CD134) antibody.

Autoimmune disease history or systemic immunosuppression disqualified patients. Sequencing used immunoSEQ multiplex PCR; TCRdb keeps in-frame clones, though not all of them. This table holds tens of thousands of clones, roughly 89% found once. The CDR3 runs to 16 residues. CDR1 and CDR2 (germline): SGHTA, FQGNSA. V trimming: 3 bases; J trimming: 0 bases; junction bases outside the gene matches: 8. A note on this clone: Other DNA sequences in this sample translate to the same CDR3.

The J gene is TRBJ2-7, the V gene TRBV7-2; 7 bases fit TRBD1. The specimen was CD4+ or CD8+ T cells sorted from blood, collected in a trial of the OX40 agonist ivuxolimab. This TCR came from an adult with an advanced solid tumor such as melanoma, head and neck, liver or kidney cancer. In DNA form, the CDR3 reads TGTGCCAGCAGCTTCCCCGCCGGGACAGACTCCTACGAGCAGTACTTC. Residues: CASSFPAGTDSYEQYF.